The T cell receptor (beta chain) described here comes from a study of shared T cell receptors in the human thymus (TCRdb year 2021). For the wider study: The study examined how self-reactive, shared T-cell receptor alpha chains are generated in the human thymus.

A word on this clone: Its specific antigen is unknown. Within one base of it there is no much larger clone, and no base qualities were kept.

To prepare the library, the immunoSEQ multiplex PCR assay was applied. The immuneACCESS repertoire file appears here via TCRdb, limited to in-frame rearrangements. These files lack a portion of the clones; in checked studies, under half of the deficit traces to unresolved V genes, and the cause of the others is not known. The sample table shows hundreds of thousands of clones, and around 89% are seen once. 0.0095% to 0.011% of the sample comes from the top ten. The CDR3 goes from the cysteine to the phenylalanine over 14 residues. Only the CDR3 region is kept as DNA, spanning 42 bases read in frame from base 1. CDR1 and CDR2 were assigned from the germline V gene (reference sequence) as SGHNT and YYREEE. Between the V and J ends, shortened by 4 bases and 2 bases respectively, the junction contains 12 bases. The same specimen was also included in a second study, on human thymus T cells. As the second publication notes: The donors were immunologically healthy infants in Finland who had open corrective cardiac surgery for congenital heart defects. The thymus tissue came from surgical resects taken out during corrective cardiac surgery. V and J gene segment usage appeared biased in both thymic and peripheral blood repertoires. Highly overlapping thymic TCR repertoires among unrelated individuals were reported in the related research. The study described the TCR alpha and beta repertoires in about 8 infant thymus samples and a few matching peripheral blood samples. Donor ages ranged from about 7 to 250 days, and the cohort comprised five to seven male and a couple of female infants. Thymocytes were mechanically released from the tissue and were stored as pellets of about 9-33 million cells at -70 degrees C. A QIAsymphony instrument was used to extract genomic DNA from the frozen cell pellets. The immunoSEQ multiplex PCR assay was used to amplify the TCRB and TCRAD loci from a standardized amount of quality-controlled genomic DNA. The amplicons covered the V(D)J region and were long enough to include the CDR3 and to identify the V and J genes. Amplicon sequencing was performed on an Illumina platform through the commercial immunoSEQ service. Primer bias and sequencing errors were corrected using previously described methods, and TCRAD and TCRB definitions followed the IMGT database. The repertoires were analysed using immunoSEQ Analyzer 3.0 and VDJTools for basic statistics, V/J segment usage, diversity estimates, rarefaction and pairwise overlap. Chao1, ChaoE, Efron-Thisted, Shannon and inverse Simpson indices were used to estimate diversity, which was also estimated on datasets down-sampled to the smallest sample. Repertoire overlap was assessed by strict matching of CDR3 nucleotide sequence, V gene and J gene, and clustering was done by Jaccard-based multidimensional scaling. On average, thymus samples yielded about 810,000 unique TCRB clonotypes, whereas blood samples yielded around 88,000.

The sample was thymocytes. The receptor chain draws on TRBV5-4 and TRBJ1-2; TRBD1 is a possible D gene, resting on 5 matching bases. This clonotype was sampled from a boy in the first two years of life with a congenital heart defect. Donor details come from another sample of the same person, matched by shared clones. The DNA sequence is TGTGCCAGCAGCCGGGATGGGGGGAACTATGGCTACACCTTC. Translated, this gives CASSRDGGNYGYTF.